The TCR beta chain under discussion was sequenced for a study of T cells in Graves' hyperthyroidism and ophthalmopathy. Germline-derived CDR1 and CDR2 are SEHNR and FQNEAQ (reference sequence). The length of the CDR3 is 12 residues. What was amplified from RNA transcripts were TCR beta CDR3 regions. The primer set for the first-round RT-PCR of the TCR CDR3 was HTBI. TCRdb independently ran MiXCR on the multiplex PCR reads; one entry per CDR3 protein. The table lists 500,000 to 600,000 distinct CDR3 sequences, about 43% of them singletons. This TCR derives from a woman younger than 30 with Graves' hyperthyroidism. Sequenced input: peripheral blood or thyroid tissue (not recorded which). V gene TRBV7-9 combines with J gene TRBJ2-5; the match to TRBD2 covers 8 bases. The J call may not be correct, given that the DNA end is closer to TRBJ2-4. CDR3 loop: CASGAGVSIQYF. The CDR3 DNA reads TGTGCCAGCGGAGCGGGAGTTAGCATTCAGTACTTC.